This T cell receptor beta chain was recorded in a study of response to subunit inactivated influenza vaccine. Study outcomes and limitations: Each seasonal flu vaccination may recruit only limited new T cells, authors suggested.

On this clonotype itself: Its cognate antigen is unknown.

TCRdb re-derived calls from the RT-PCR reads in MiXCR, one entry per CDR3 protein. The table has some 520,000 distinct CDR3 sequences, more than 15% seen once. This CDR3 is 12 amino acids long. Between the trimmed V and J ends, which lost 6 bases and 6 bases, there was a span of 12 bases. CDR1 and CDR2 (germline): DFQATT, SNEGSKA (reference sequence). The source was CD4+ T cells sorted from PBMCs, collected around 25 months after vaccination. This receptor was obtained from a man between 50 and 70 years old who received an inactivated influenza vaccine. V usage is TRBV20-1 and J usage is TRBJ2-1; D unclear. This CDR3 reads CSARLDSNEQFF. The CDR3 bases are TGCAGTGCCAGATTAGATAGCAATGAGCAGTTCTTC.